Listed below are T cell receptor beta chains from one sample, sequenced in a study of spatial heterogeneity in lung cancer. TCRdb used MiXCR to reprocess the 5' RACE reads, holding one entry per CDR3 protein. The profile shows about 11,000 distinct CDR3 sequences, about a sixth of them singletons. Sequencing used PBMCs, obtained at surgery. These receptor sequences come from a male donor with early-stage non-small cell lung cancer. The CDR3 runs from the conserved cysteine through the conserved F or W. The D gene is left open where the match is weak. Only some rows state a clone size, as once, few, many or a class for expanded clones.

TRBJ2-1,TRBV9,TRBD2,-,CASSVGGTSPNEQFF,TGTGCCAGCAGCGTAGGCGGGACTAGCCCCAATGAGCAGTTCTTC
TRBJ2-4,TRBV2,-,few,CASSENQGGKNIQYF,TGTGCCAGCAGTGAGAATCAGGGGGGCAAAAACATTCAGTACTTC
TRBJ2-7,TRBV9,-,many,CASNPDGSSDGEQYF,TGTGCCAGCAATCCCGACGGGAGCTCCGATGGGGAGCAGTACTTC
TRBJ1-2,TRBV29-1,TRBD1,-,CSVEKGTGGVYGYTF,TGCAGCGTTGAGAAGGGGACAGGGGGCGTCTATGGCTACACCTTC
TRBJ2-7,TRBV12-3/TRBV12-4,-,many,CASSNSFSYEQYF,TGTGCCAGCAGTAACTCATTCTCCTACGAGCAGTACTTC
TRBJ1-2,TRBV29-1,TRBD1,-,CSVRTGDYGYTF,TGCAGCGTCCGGACAGGGGACTATGGCTACACCTTC
TRBJ2-3,TRBV3-1,TRBD1,-,CASSQRGPDTQYF,TGTGCCAGCAGCCAGAGGGGGCCGGATACGCAGTATTTT
TRBJ2-2,TRBV28,-,-,CASRTPRGAGNTGELFF,TGTGCCAGCAGAACCCCCCGGGGCGCGGGTAACACCGGGGAGCTGTTTTTT
TRBJ1-1,TRBV29-1,-,-,CSGKSYGRVVFF,TGCAGCGGGAAAAGCTACGGGCGGGTAGTTTTCTTT
TRBJ1-2,TRBV27,-,few,CASSLRGLSGDGYTF,TGTGCCAGCAGTTTAAGGGGGTTGTCAGGGGATGGCTACACCTTC
TRBJ2-3,TRBV7-6,TRBD2,many,CASSLEREGADADTQYF,TGTGCCAGCAGCTTAGAGCGGGAGGGAGCTGACGCAGATACGCAGTATTTT
TRBJ1-5,TRBV7-9,-,few,CASRSSNPPPSNQPQHF,TGTGCCAGCAGGTCGAGCAACCCCCCTCCGAGCAATCAGCCCCAGCATTTT